The rows below give T cell receptor beta chains drawn from one sample of a study of OX40 agonist ivuxolimab in advanced cancers. Repertoires were generated with immunoSEQ multiplex PCR, while TCRdb's copy carries only in-frame clones and drops some. Of about 42,000 clones listed, around four fifths are singletons. The material was CD4+ or CD8+ T cells sorted from blood, obtained in a trial of the OX40 agonist ivuxolimab. The receptors come from an adult with an advanced solid tumor such as melanoma, head and neck, liver or kidney cancer. Both conserved end residues are part of each CDR3. Fields, in order: V gene, D gene, J gene, clone size, CDR3 protein, CDR3 DNA. D genes are given only for firm matches. Size is omitted from some rows. Given values are once, few, many or a class for expanded clones.

>TRBV6-6|TRBD1|TRBJ2-4|-
CASSRGPTNIQYF
TGTGCCAGCAGCAGGGGGCCTACAAACATTCAGTACTTC
>TRBV6-1|-|TRBJ2-7|few
CASGGAGQISYEQYF
TGTGCCAGCGGAGGGGCGGGACAGATCTCCTACGAGCAGTACTTC
>TRBV6-5|TRBD1|TRBJ1-1|-
CASSPQGRLNTEAFF
TGTGCCAGCAGCCCACAGGGGCGCCTGAACACTGAAGCTTTCTTT
>TRBV10-2|TRBD2|TRBJ2-2|-
CASSDTSGYTGELFF
TGCGCCAGCAGTGATACTAGCGGTTACACCGGGGAGCTGTTTTTT
>TRBV2|-|TRBJ2-1|once
CASSPRAISLLF
TGTGCCAGCAGTCCCCGTGCGATCTCACTGCTCTTC
>TRBV5-1|TRBD1|TRBJ2-2|-
CASSSAETGVELFF
TGCGCCAGCAGCTCCGCCGAGACAGGGGTCGAGCTGTTTTTT
>TRBV5-1|TRBD2|TRBJ2-2|-
CASGTSGARTGELFF
TGCGCCAGCGGGACTAGCGGGGCTCGCACCGGGGAGCTGTTTTTT
>TRBV18|-|TRBJ1-2|-
CASSPGSEEYGYTF
TGTGCCAGCTCACCAGGGTCGGAAGAGTATGGCTACACCTTC
>TRBV12-2|-|TRBJ2-3|-
CASRLGVEGSGTDTQYF
TGTGCAAGTCGCTTAGGGGTGGAGGGGTCGGGCACAGATACGCAGTATTTT
>TRBV4-3|-|TRBJ2-7|-
CASSQDIPGTYEQYF
TGCGCCAGCAGCCAAGATATCCCAGGCACCTACGAGCAGTACTTC
>TRBV7-6|-|TRBJ1-6|-
CASSLAGSAVSPLHF
TGTGCCAGCAGCTTAGCGGGCAGCGCCGTTTCACCCCTCCACTTT
>TRBV5-4|TRBD2|TRBJ2-2|few
CASSLGGLAGNTGELFF
TGTGCCAGCAGCCTGGGGGGACTAGCGGGAAACACCGGGGAGCTGTTTTTT
>TRBV7-2|TRBD1|TRBJ1-1|-
CASRYTGGLNTEAFF
TGTGCCAGCAGGTATACAGGGGGCCTGAACACTGAAGCTTTCTTT
>TRBV4-2|-|TRBJ1-5|few
CASSSRRGQPQHF
TGTGCCAGCAGCTCCCGACGCGGTCAGCCCCAGCATTTT
>TRBV5-4|TRBD1|TRBJ1-2|-
CASSLKKGALVDGYTF
TGTGCCAGCAGCTTGAAAAAGGGGGCACTTGTGGATGGCTACACCTTC
>TRBV18|-|TRBJ1-2|-
CASSPSGRNYGYTF
TGTGCCAGCTCACCGTCGGGACGGAACTATGGCTACACCTTC
>TRBV13|TRBD1|TRBJ2-1|-
CASSLSGYRGQAIF
TGTGCCAGCAGCTTATCAGGGTACAGGGGGCAGGCGATCTTC
>TRBV9|-|TRBJ2-3|-
CASSVAPGTDTQYF
TGTGCCAGCAGCGTAGCGCCGGGCACAGATACGCAGTATTTT
>TRBV5-1|-|TRBJ2-5|-
CASIRGGQADQETQYF
TGCGCCAGCATCAGGGGGGGACAGGCCGATCAAGAGACCCAGTACTTC
>TRBV5-1|TRBD1|TRBJ1-1|-
CASTTGGLNTEAFF
TGCGCCAGCACCACAGGGGGCCTGAACACTGAAGCTTTCTTT
>TRBV29-1|TRBD2|TRBJ2-1|-
CSVGSGLVNEQFF
TGCAGCGTTGGGAGCGGACTAGTCAATGAGCAGTTCTTC
>TRBV2|TRBD2|TRBJ2-1|once
CASRDLAERSYNEQFF
TGTGCCAGCAGGGACCTAGCGGAGCGCTCCTACAATGAGCAGTTCTTC
>TRBV9|-|TRBJ2-7|-
CASSVTGVPFEQYF
TGTGCCAGCAGCGTAACGGGGGTCCCCTTCGAGCAGTACTTC
>TRBV5-1|-|TRBJ1-3|-
CASSLTGRVSGNTIYF
TGCGCCAGCAGCTTGACAGGTCGGGTATCTGGAAACACCATATATTTT
>TRBV7-9|TRBD1|TRBJ2-3|-
CASTPQGDTDTQYF
TGTGCCAGCACCCCCCAGGGGGACACAGATACGCAGTATTTT
>TRBV2|-|TRBJ1-3|-
CASSEGGIEGHTIYF
TGTGCCAGCAGTGAAGGGGGGATCGAAGGACACACCATATATTTT
>TRBV5-6|-|TRBJ1-6|-
CASSSRDSNSPLHF
TGTGCCAGCAGCTCCCGGGACTCTAATTCACCCCTCCACTTT
>TRBV29-1|-|TRBJ2-6|-
CSVDDMGANVLTF
TGCAGCGTTGACGACATGGGGGCCAACGTCCTGACTTTC
>TRBV2|-|TRBJ1-1|few
CASSVSGLLNTEAFF
TGTGCCAGCAGTGTTTCTGGCCTCTTAAACACTGAAGCTTTCTTT
>TRBV5-1|TRBD1|TRBJ2-3|few
CASSRDSTTDTQYF
TGCGCCAGCAGCCGGGACAGTACCACAGATACGCAGTATTTT
>TRBV5-1|-|TRBJ2-1|-
CASSLSGQGYNEQFF
TGCGCCAGCAGCCTTTCAGGGCAGGGATACAATGAGCAGTTCTTC
>TRBV11-3|-|TRBJ1-3|-
CASSLLSGNTIYF
TGTGCCAGCAGCTTACTTTCTGGAAACACCATATATTTT
>TRBV10-1|TRBD2|TRBJ2-2|-
CASTPGAGEQPTGELFF
TGCGCCAGCACCCCCGGGGCGGGAGAACAACCTACCGGGGAGCTGTTTTTT
>TRBV18|-|TRBJ1-2|-
CASSPRDGHGYTF
TGTGCCAGCTCACCGAGGGACGGTCATGGCTACACCTTC
>TRBV27|-|TRBJ2-2|-
CASSSLGLSSGELFF
TGTGCCAGCAGTTCCCTGGGACTCTCCTCTGGGGAGCTGTTTTTT
>TRBV7-3|TRBD2|TRBJ2-2|-
CASSRQTSGSNTGELFF
TGTGCCAGCAGCCGTCAGACTAGCGGGTCGAACACCGGGGAGCTGTTTTTT
>TRBV30|TRBD2|TRBJ2-5|-
CAWSVGGSGETQYF
TGTGCCTGGAGTGTGGGAGGGAGTGGAGAGACCCAGTACTTC
>TRBV5-4|-|TRBJ2-7|-
CASSLVTYEQYF
TGTGCCAGCAGCTTGGTCACCTACGAGCAGTACTTC
>TRBV9|-|TRBJ2-3|-
CASSVVASSTDTQYF
TGTGCCAGCAGCGTAGTGGCTAGCAGTACAGATACGCAGTATTTT
>TRBV6-5|-|TRBJ2-6|-
CASRTGSSGANVLTF
TGTGCCAGCAGGACAGGATCCTCTGGGGCCAACGTCCTGACTTTC
>TRBV5-6|TRBD1|TRBJ1-1|-
CASSLPGGTEAFF
TGTGCCAGCAGCTTGCCAGGGGGTACTGAAGCTTTCTTT
>TRBV14|-|TRBJ1-2|-
CASSQDRGLLGGYTF
TGTGCCAGCAGCCAAGATCGGGGACTGTTGGGTGGCTACACCTTC
>TRBV7-9|-|TRBJ2-7|-
CASSSRSSYEQYF
TGTGCCAGCAGCAGTAGGAGCTCCTACGAGCAGTACTTC
>TRBV4-3|-|TRBJ2-1|-
CASSQDYLDGWFEFF
TGCGCCAGCAGCCAAGATTATTTGGATGGATGGTTCGAGTTCTTC
>TRBV19|-|TRBJ1-5|few
CASSIFMGSQGQPQHF
TGTGCCAGTAGTATTTTTATGGGCAGCCAGGGACAGCCCCAGCATTTT
>TRBV18|-|TRBJ1-4|-
CASSLRIKGDEKLFF
TGTGCCAGCTCACTGAGGATCAAGGGGGATGAAAAACTGTTTTTT
>TRBV6-5|-|TRBJ2-4|-
CASSPRRAGNIQYF
TGTGCCAGCAGCCCGAGGAGGGCAGGAAACATTCAGTACTTC
>TRBV13|-|TRBJ1-2|-
CASSFLQLSYGYTF
TGTGCCAGCAGCTTTCTCCAACTTTCCTATGGCTACACCTTC
>TRBV2|-|TRBJ1-5|-
CASSRPRLRDTNQPQHF
TGTGCCAGCAGTCGACCTCGCCTCCGGGACACCAATCAGCCCCAGCATTTT
>TRBV5-1|TRBD2|TRBJ2-1|few
CASRYPGLATNEQFF
TGCGCCAGCAGGTACCCGGGACTAGCCACCAATGAGCAGTTCTTC
>TRBV7-9|-|TRBJ1-4|once
CASSLVGAGEKLFF
TGTGCCAGCAGCTTAGTAGGGGCAGGAGAAAAACTGTTTTTT
>TRBV5-1|-|TRBJ2-2|-
CASGHGINSGTGELFF
TGCGCCAGCGGGCACGGTATAAATTCGGGCACCGGGGAGCTGTTTTTT
>TRBV6-1|-|TRBJ2-7|medium-sized
CASSEGAPYEQYF
TGTGCCAGCAGTGAAGGGGCTCCCTACGAGCAGTACTTC
>TRBV7-9|-|TRBJ1-3|-
CASPLGGPHSGNTIYF
TGTGCCAGCCCCCTTGGAGGACCGCACTCTGGAAACACCATATATTTT
>TRBV4-1|-|TRBJ2-4|-
CASSQGAVPGRVTKNIQYF
TGCGCCAGCAGCCAAGGGGCGGTCCCAGGGCGAGTCACAAAAAACATTCAGTACTTC
>TRBV7-9|TRBD2|TRBJ2-7|-
CASSKGLAQTYEQYF
TGTGCCAGCAGCAAGGGACTAGCGCAGACCTACGAGCAGTACTTC